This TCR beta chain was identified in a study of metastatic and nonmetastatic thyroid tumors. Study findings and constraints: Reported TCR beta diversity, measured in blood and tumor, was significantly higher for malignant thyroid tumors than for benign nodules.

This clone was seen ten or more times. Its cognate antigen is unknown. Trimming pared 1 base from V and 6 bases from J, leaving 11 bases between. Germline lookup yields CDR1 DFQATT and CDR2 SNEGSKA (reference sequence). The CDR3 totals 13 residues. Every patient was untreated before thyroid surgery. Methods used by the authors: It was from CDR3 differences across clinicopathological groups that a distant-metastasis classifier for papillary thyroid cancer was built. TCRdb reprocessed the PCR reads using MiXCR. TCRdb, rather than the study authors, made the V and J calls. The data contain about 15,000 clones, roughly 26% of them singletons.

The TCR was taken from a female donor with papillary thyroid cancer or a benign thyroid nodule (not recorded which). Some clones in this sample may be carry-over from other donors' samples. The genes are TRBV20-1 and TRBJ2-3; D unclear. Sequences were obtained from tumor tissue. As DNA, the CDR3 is TGCAGTGCTAGAGTGGACGTAGGGGATACGCAGTATTTT. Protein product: CSARVDVGDTQYF.